The entry that follows covers one T cell receptor beta chain sequence. Its specificity is unknown. The data were obtained in a study of cytomegalovirus exposure and HLA in healthy donors. CDR3 size: 15 residues. CDR1 and CDR2 (germline): SEHNR, FQNEAQ (reference sequence). V shed 4 bases, J shed 2 bases, and the junction held 2 bases outside the gene matches. Broader study findings: The authors enumerated under 200 TCR beta chains as linked to cytomegalovirus. Diagnosis of cytomegalovirus status made by the classifier reportedly showed high specificity and sensitivity.

The PCR ran on 60 Vbeta and 13 Jbeta primers. Data came from immunoSEQ multiplex PCR; TCRdb stores just in-frame clones and leaves some out. The sample carries about 130,000 clones, approximately 87% recorded once. The sequencing sample was made of PBMCs. The chain joins TRBV7-9 to TRBJ2-3, with 11 bases identical to TRBD2. This TCR was recovered from a man younger than 35 in good health and CMV-seropositive. The CDR3 DNA follows: TGTGCCAGCAGCTATAGCGGGGGGGCCACAGATACGCAGTATTTT. This codes for CASSYSGGATDTQYF.